The 13 T cell receptor beta chains reported below all come from one sample, sequenced in a study of shared clonotypes between healthy human individuals. Terminally differentiated effector memory CD45RA+ cells were left out of the naive CD8 fraction, which was CD45RO-negative and positively selected for CCR7. Sequencing used immunoSEQ multiplex PCR; TCRdb keeps in-frame clones, though not all of them. The sample lists some 1,900,000 clones; approximately 94% were seen once. What was sequenced was naive CD8+ T cells sorted from blood. The receptors were gathered from a man between 18 and 35 years old in good health.

The chain links TRBV25-1 to TRBJ1-2; D may be TRBD1 (6 bases). The germline V gene encodes CDR1 MGHDK and CDR2 SYGVNS. This CDR3 comprises 13 residues. Trimming removed 6 bases from V and 4 bases from J, with 12 bases in between. In nucleotides, the CDR3 is TGTGCCAGCAGCCTGACAGGAAGCTATGGCTACACCTTC. This codes for CASSLTGSYGYTF.

This rearrangement joins TRBV4-1 to TRBJ1-1; D perhaps matches TRBD1 (5 bases). The CDR3 is 15 amino acids. Looked up from germline, CDR1 is MGHRA and CDR2 is YSYEKL. The germline V and J ends were trimmed by 1 base and 0 bases, with 9 bases remaining between them. Written as DNA, the CDR3 is TGCGCCAGCAGCCAAGTGGGGGTATTGAACACTGAAGCTTTCTTT. Protein sequence: CASSQVGVLNTEAFF.

This chain uses TRBV30 with TRBJ1-1; D uncertain. V lost 4 bases and J lost 3, with 9 bases in between. The germline V gene has CDR1 GTSNPN and CDR2 SVGIG (reference sequence). This CDR3 has 12 residues. The CDR3 sequence is CAWNGIDTEAFF. Here the CDR3 DNA reads TGTGCCTGGAACGGGATTGACACTGAAGCTTTCTTT.

The V and J genes are TRBV5-5 and TRBJ2-7; D possibly corresponds to TRBD2 (6 bases). Germline V gene data show CDR1 as SGHKS and CDR2 as YYEKEE (reference sequence). This CDR3 comprises 14 residues. With 4 bases removed from V and 2 bases from J, the gap between germline ends came to 13 bases. This CDR3 reads CASSIEWGAYEQYF. DNA for the CDR3: TGTGCCAGCAGCATCGAATGGGGGGCCTACGAGCAGTACTTC.

The V gene is TRBV7-9, the J gene TRBJ2-7, with 9 bases that match TRBD1. V trimming: 9 bases; J trimming: 1 base; junction bases outside the gene matches: 4. CDR3 length equals 13 residues. Per the germline V gene, CDR1 is SEHNR and CDR2 is FQNEAQ (reference sequence). The CDR3 loop is CASGGTGSYEQYF. DNA of the CDR3: TGTGCCAGTGGGGGGACAGGGTCCTACGAGCAGTACTTC.

This rearrangement joins TRBV27 to TRBJ2-6; a weak D match, TRBD2 (5 bases). The germline V and J ends were trimmed by 2 bases and 3 bases, with 11 bases remaining between them. The CDR3 sequence is 16 residues long. Germline CDR1 reads MNHEY; CDR2 reads SMNVEV (reference sequence). In DNA form, the CDR3 reads TGTGCCAGCAGTTTAGGTTTCGGGGTTGGGGCCAACGTCCTGACTTTC. Protein sequence: CASSLGFGVGANVLTF.

This chain links TRBV29-1 with TRBJ2-1, with 11 bases matching TRBD2. Germline values: CDR1 SQVTM, CDR2 ANQGSEA. After removal of 5 bases from V and 6 bases from J, the junction contained 3 bases not matched to a gene. The CDR3 totals 13 residues. CDR3 nucleotides: TGCAGCGTTCTAACTAGCGGGAGCAATGAGCAGTTCTTC. Its protein product is CSVLTSGSNEQFF.

The CDR3 is CASSLRTGIDYEQYF. CDR3 bases: TGCGCCAGCAGCTTAAGGACAGGGATCGACTACGAGCAGTACTTC. The chain couples TRBV5-1 to TRBJ2-7, with TRBD1 identical over 8 bases. Germline V gene data show CDR1 as SGHRS and CDR2 as YFSETQ. The CDR3 contains 15 residues. V lost 2 bases and J lost 3; bases outside the gene matches: 7.

The CDR3 is CASSLQGQQFF. DNA for the CDR3: TGTGCCAGCAGCTTGCAAGGACAGCAGTTCTTC. The gene calls are TRBV5-6 and TRBJ2-1; D is uncertain. Germline V gene lookup returns CDR1 SGHDT and CDR2 YYEEEE. The CDR3 length is 11 residues. Trimming took 1 base from V and 11 from J, leaving 7 bases between them.

J is TRBJ2-1 and V is TRBV4-1, with TRBD2 matching 14 bases. V lost 4 bases to trimming and J lost 4 bases; unmatched junction nucleotides: 6. CDR3 length: 17 amino acids. Germline V gene data show CDR1 as MGHRA and CDR2 as YSYEKL. The CDR3 protein is CASSPTRLAGGYNEQFF. In DNA, the CDR3 is TGCGCCAGCAGCCCGACCCGACTAGCGGGAGGGTACAATGAGCAGTTCTTC.

The chain links TRBV29-1 to TRBJ1-3, with a tentative D call TRBD1 (6 bases). The CDR3 contains 14 residues. Germline V gives CDR1 SQVTM, CDR2 ANQGSEA. The V end was cut by 5 bases, the J end by 0 bases, with 11 bases between. The CDR3 loop reads CSVTGSGSGNTIYF. CDR3 nucleotide sequence: TGCAGCGTTACAGGGTCCGGCTCTGGAAACACCATATATTTT.

The chain carries TRBV10-3 and TRBJ2-1; D perhaps matches TRBD2 (6 bases). Germline assignment: CDR1 ENHRY and CDR2 SYGVKD. The germline V and J ends were trimmed by 5 bases and 0 bases, with 8 bases remaining between them. The CDR3 is 14 amino acids. CDR3 nucleotide sequence: TGTGCCATCAGTCCCGGGGGCTCCTACAATGAGCAGTTCTTC. Its translation: CAISPGGSYNEQFF.

The V call is TRBV7-9, the J call TRBJ2-1; a weak D match, TRBD1 (6 bases). Trimming stripped 4 bases from V and 3 bases from J, with 19 bases between. This CDR3 has 17 residues. Germline loops: CDR1 SEHNR, CDR2 FQNEAQ (reference sequence). The CDR3: CASSSPEGQGNYNEQFF. The CDR3, as DNA: TGTGCCAGCAGCTCCCCCGAAGGGCAGGGGAACTACAATGAGCAGTTCTTC.